Below are 17 T cell receptor beta chains sequenced from a single sample in a study of T cell clones after liver transplantation. TCRdb keeps only in-frame clones here, not all; method: immunoSEQ multiplex PCR. The data hold around 35,000 clones, with just under 95% observed a single time. Source: CD8+ T cells from blood, taken 12 months after liver transplant. The receptors derive from a human patient who received a liver transplant. Some T cells may trace back to the graft donor.

The chain links TRBV11-2 to TRBJ2-5, with D possibly TRBD2 on 6 matching bases. Trimming took 3 bases from V and 5 from J, leaving 16 bases between them. The CDR3 covers 15 residues. CDR1 SGHAT and CDR2 FQNNGV come from the germline V gene. For the CDR3, the DNA is TGTGCCAGCAGCTTGATCCCCCCCGGGGGTGAGACCCAGTACTTC. This sequence encodes CASSLIPPGGETQYF.

The chain joins TRBV4-1 to TRBJ2-7; TRBD2 might be the D (6 bases). CDR1 MGHRA and CDR2 YSYEKL come from the germline V gene. The CDR3 is made up of 17 amino acids. Trimming took off 1 base at V and 3 bases at J, with 19 bases between the two ends. CDR3 residues: CASSQVRVSGDGYEQYF. DNA for the CDR3: TGCGCCAGCAGCCAAGTACGCGTTTCGGGGGACGGCTACGAGCAGTACTTC.

This clone is classed as medium-sized. This chain links TRBV9 with TRBJ2-1; 10 bases line up with TRBD1. Germline CDR1 is SGDLS and CDR2 is YYNGEE. The CDR3 is 17 residues long. The trim removed 0 bases at V and 8 bases at J, leaving 11 bases unmatched. Written as DNA, the CDR3 is TGTGCCAGCAGCGTAGGGACGACGGGACAGGGGATCGATGAGCAGTTCTTC. Its translation: CASSVGTTGQGIDEQFF.

The chain combines TRBV27 with TRBJ2-7; TRBD2 matches at 7 bases. The CDR3 has 12 amino acids. V lost 2 bases and J lost 5; bases outside the gene matches: 0. Germline-derived CDR1 and CDR2 are MNHEY and SMNVEV (reference sequence). The CDR3 DNA follows: TGTGCCAGCAGTTTACGGGGGGACGAGCAGTACTTC. Its protein product is CASSLRGDEQYF.

The rearrangement links TRBV6-5 to TRBJ2-7; D is perhaps TRBD1 (6 bases). The length of the CDR3 is 15 residues. Germline values: CDR1 MNHEY, CDR2 SVGAGI. Trimming pared 1 base from V and 1 base from J, leaving 11 bases between. CDR3 nucleotides: TGTGCCAGCAGTTACTTGGGGGCAGGTTCCTACGAGCAGTACTTC. Amino acids: CASSYLGAGSYEQYF.

This chain links TRBV4-3 with TRBJ2-7, with 8 positions matching TRBD2. The CDR3 runs 15 residues. V lost 0 bases to trimming and J lost 5 bases; unmatched junction nucleotides: 6. CDR1 is LGHNA and CDR2 is YSLEER in the germline V gene. CDR3 sequence reads: CASSQDTSGGNEQYF. DNA of the CDR3: TGCGCCAGCAGCCAAGATACTAGCGGTGGGAACGAGCAGTACTTC.

V is TRBV9 and J is TRBJ2-7; D perhaps matches TRBD2 (6 bases). CDR3 length: 14 residues. V lost 3 bases and J lost 3, with 13 bases in between. Germline CDR1 reads SGDLS; CDR2 reads YYNGEE. The DNA for the CDR3 is TGTGCCAGCAGCGGGGGGGACTTGCGCTACGAGCAGTACTTC. Translating it yields CASSGGDLRYEQYF.

The chain has TRBV28 and TRBJ1-5; D might be TRBD1 (6 bases). V lost 6 bases to trimming and J lost 1 base, with 10 bases between them. Germline-derived CDR1 and CDR2 are MDHEN and SYDVKM. The CDR3 has 14 amino acids. The CDR3 region has the DNA TGTGCCAGCAGAGATGACAGGAGCAATCAGCCCCAGCATTTT. Translating gives CASRDDRSNQPQHF.

This chain uses TRBV19 with TRBJ2-7, with 8 bases that match TRBD1. CDR1 LNHDA and CDR2 SQIVND come from the germline V gene (reference sequence). This CDR3 is 12 amino acids long. V lost 4 bases and J lost 5; bases outside the gene matches: 1. CDR3 amino acids: CASSTGGDEQYF. DNA of the CDR3: TGTGCCAGTAGTACAGGGGGCGACGAGCAGTACTTC.

This rearrangement joins TRBV28 to TRBJ2-7; 8 nucleotides align to TRBD1. Germline V CDR1 and CDR2: MDHEN, SYDVKM. J lost 5 bases, V lost 6 bases, and 15 bases had no gene match. This CDR3 spans 16 amino acids. CDR3 amino acids: CASSHTPGQVTHEQYF. The DNA of the CDR3 is TGTGCCAGCAGCCACACACCGGGACAGGTGACCCACGAGCAGTACTTC.

This clone was seen only a few times. The chain combines TRBV2 with TRBJ1-1; D might be TRBD1 (5 bases). The CDR3 is 10 residues long. CDR1 SNHLY and CDR2 FYNNEI come from the germline V gene. The ends were cut back, 8 bases at V and 5 bases at J, with 6 bases in the middle. CDR3 sequence: CASGGTEAFF. Here the CDR3 DNA reads TGTGCCAGCGGGGGGACTGAAGCTTTCTTT.

The CDR3 DNA follows: TGCAGCGTTGGACTAGCGGGGCCCTACGAGCAGTACTTC. As protein: CSVGLAGPYEQYF. The genes are TRBV29-1 and TRBJ2-7; 11 positions match TRBD2. This CDR3 has 13 residues. The ends lost 4 bases at V and 2 bases at J; junction bases unmatched: 1. The germline gives CDR1 SQVTM, CDR2 ANQGSEA.

V usage is TRBV30 and J usage is TRBJ2-2; D gene unclear. CDR3 size: 11 residues. Germline-derived CDR1 and CDR2 are GTSNPN and SVGIG (reference sequence). Trimming left V 5 bases short and J 3 bases short, with 4 bases between. DNA for the CDR3: TGTGCCTGGGAAGACACCGGGGAGCTGTTTTTT. Its protein is CAWEDTGELFF.

The V call is TRBV4-2, the J call TRBJ2-7; 7 bases align to TRBD2. The CDR3 has 16 amino acids. In germline, CDR1 is LGHNA, CDR2 YNFKEQ. Trimming removed 1 base from V and 0 bases from J; junction bases left unmatched: 6. Written as DNA, the CDR3 is TGTGCCAGCAGCCAAGTAGGGGACTACCTCTCCTACGAGCAGTACTTC. Protein: CASSQVGDYLSYEQYF.

V usage is TRBV7-9 and J usage is TRBJ1-1, with no clear D. The CDR3 has 15 residues. The V end was cut by 2 bases, the J end by 2 bases, with 12 bases between. The germline V gene has CDR1 SEHNR and CDR2 FQNEAQ (reference sequence). The CDR3 nucleotides read TGTGCCAGCAGCTTACGGGGAGATCCAAACACTGAAGCTTTCTTT. Translation: CASSLRGDPNTEAFF. The entire variable domain, with the rest obtained from reference TRBV7-9 and TRBJ1-1, is as follows: DTGVSQNPRHKITKRGQNVTFRCDPISEHNRLYWYRQTLGQGPEFLTYFQNEAQLEKSRLLSDRFSAERPKGSFSTLEIQRTEQGDSAMYLCASSLRGDPNTEAFFGQGTRLTVV.

The chain joins TRBV10-3 to TRBJ2-3; D perhaps matches TRBD1 (5 bases). The length of the CDR3 is 13 residues. CDR1 is ENHRY, CDR2 SYGVKD, per germline. The V gene lost 10 bases and the J gene lost 2 bases, with 13 bases spanning the gap. The CDR3 bases are TGTGCCACCCTTCAGGGCTTCACAGATACGCAGTATTTT. Amino acid sequence: CATLQGFTDTQYF.

The V gene is TRBV7-9, the J gene TRBJ2-1; 10 bases are a match to TRBD2. CDR1 and CDR2 from the germline V gene are SEHNR and FQNEAQ (reference sequence). There are 16 residues in the CDR3. Trimming took 5 bases from V and 0 from J; bases not matched to a gene: 4. CDR3 nucleotides: TGTGCCAGCAGCCCGACTAGCGGGTACTCCTACAATGAGCAGTTCTTC. Translated, it gives CASSPTSGYSYNEQFF.